This T cell receptor beta chain was recovered during a study of yellow fever vaccine responses in identical twins listed by TCRdb under 2018. In terms of the full investigation: In the study, vaccine-responding T cell clones were precisely tracked in identical twins.

Receptor amplification or capture employed RT-PCR. For sequencing, an Illumina HiSeq 2500 was employed. The public reads were quality trimmed at Q25 with fastp and then assembled into clones with MiXCR by TCRdb, keeping productive beta chains. Every distinct CDR3 protein forms one entry, paired with its most common genes and DNA. The sample table lists about 5,600 distinct CDR3 sequences, 77% of them with a count of one. Of the sample, less than 3.5% falls within the top ten clones. Broader findings and caveats from the paper: According to the authors, in identical twins the way T cells responded to vaccination appeared partly convergent and partly personalized.

V is pruned by 3 bases and J by 4 bases, leaving 5 bases of the junction without a gene match. In the germline V gene, CDR1 corresponds to SGHRS and CDR2 to YFSETQ. Inclusive of the bounding cysteine and phenylalanine, the CDR3 is 16 residues long. Only the CDR3 DNA is retained, 48 bases long and in frame from the first base. This clonotype has a handful of counts. The antigen it binds to is not known. Base quality data are lacking; no much larger clone is found one base away. The TCR sequence derives from a woman aged 18 to 35 who received the yellow fever vaccine. Donor details come from another sample of the same person, matched by shared clones. The rearrangement joined TRBV5-1 to TRBJ2-1; 12 bases in the middle match TRBD2. Material: T cells from blood (PBMCs), unsorted or a sorted subset (not recorded which), obtained before or after yellow fever vaccination (not recorded which). The nucleotide sequence is given as TGCGCCAGCAGCTCAACTAGCGGGGGGTTATACAATGAGCAGTTCTTC. Translated, it reads CASSSTSGGLYNEQFF.